A single TCR beta chain is shown here with its context. These data originate in a study of blood T cell repertoires in COVID-19. Germline V gene data show CDR1 as MNHEY and CDR2 as SMNVEV (reference sequence). With V trimmed by 8 bases and J by 5 bases, 12 bases remained unmatched. This CDR3 region has 16 residues. TCRdb's copy holds only in-frame clones and misses some; the assay was immunoSEQ multiplex PCR. The sample lists more than 250,000 clones; approximately 88% were seen once. The rearrangement links TRBV27 to TRBJ2-5, with TRBD2 identical over 12 bases. The receptor comes from a woman in her forties who had recovered from COVID-19. Sequenced input: PBMCs or T cells enriched from blood (not recorded which). CDR3 nucleotide sequence: TGTGCCAGCCTGGCGTCACTAGCGGGAGGATTTGAGACCCAGTACTTC. Its protein product is CASLASLAGGFETQYF.